This T cell receptor beta chain was sequenced during a study of blood T cell repertoires in COVID-19 (dated by TCRdb to 2020 to 2021). About the full investigation: The collaborator samples originated in the United States, Italy and Spain and spanned the acute and convalescent phases of COVID-19. A de-identified subject ID, COVID-19 status, age in years and sex were almost always included in the sample metadata. Deeply sampled blood TCRbeta repertoires from subjects exposed to, actively infected with, or recovered from COVID-19 were included in the dataset. The samples were drawn from the first 160 participants of the ongoing ImmuneRACE study and from 1,254 subjects provided by 6 global collaborators. A freely available public database, intended as a resource for researchers studying the immune response to SARS-CoV-2, is where the repertoires were released. HLA class I and class II types, where available, came from metadata supplied by the sample provider rather than from assay-based typing. The material from the prospective study consisted of cDNA or gDNA derived from T cells, B-cell-depleted T cells, or PBMCs.

As for this clone: Its antigen specificity is not known. No qualities accompany the bases; no much larger clone lies one base away.

A second Seattle source provided samples from volunteer blood donors who had recovered from COVID-19. The collaborating institutions used their own protocols to collect whole blood in K2EDTA tubes. For TCRbeta analysis, collaborators shipped samples as frozen whole blood, isolated PBMCs, or DNA extracted from either of those sample types. Results the study describes overall, beyond this receptor: The amount of clinical and demographic metadata varied by source and participant and was provided uncurated.

For this chain, trimming is 3 bases at the V end and 5 bases at the J end, and the number of junction bases without a gene match is 6. The germline V gene (reference sequence) provides CDR1 LNHDA and CDR2 SQIVND. There are 15 amino acids in the CDR3, from cysteine to phenylalanine inclusive. Only the CDR3 DNA stays, 45 bases, in frame from base 1. The immunoSEQ Assay, a bias-controlled multiplex PCR, was used to amplify TCRbeta CDR3 regions from genomic DNA. The authors processed their data as follows. Within the assay, amplification of reference gene primers was used to estimate how many nucleated cells each sample contained. To quantify the absolute abundance of each unique TCRbeta CDR3 rearrangement, sequence reads were collapsed and filtered. For each sample, productive Simpson clonality was calculated by taking the square root of Simpson's diversity index across productive rearrangements. TCRdb stores this immuneACCESS table with in-frame sequences only. Part of the clones is absent; in the studies checked, under half of the shortfall reflects unresolved V genes, and no reason is known for the rest. Clone size and V and J calls were adopted from that table, with D and trimming inferred from the DNA. The sample records about 300,000 clones, approximately 89% of which are singletons. 5.5% to 7% of the sample rests with the top ten.

The sequence came from a woman aged 30 to 39 who had recovered from COVID-19. In this chain, TRBV19 is recombined with TRBJ1-4; TRBD1 aligns with 7 central bases. The sample consisted of peripheral blood. The CDR3 here reads CASSIMTGRNEKLFF. The DNA sequence follows: TGTGCCAGTAGTATTATGACAGGGCGGAATGAAAAACTGTTTTTT. Reference TRBV19 and TRBJ1-4 genes cover what lies past the CDR3, so the full variable domain is DGGITQSPKYLFRKEGQNVTLSCEQNLNHDAMYWYRQDPGQGLRLIYYSQIVNDFQKGDIAEGYSVSREKKESFPLTVTSAQKNPTAFYLCASSIMTGRNEKLFFGSGTQLSVL.